The 29 T cell receptor beta chains below come from one sample, sequenced in a study of blood T cell repertoires in COVID-19. Assay used: immunoSEQ multiplex PCR; TCRdb lists only in-frame clones, some missing. The repertoire holds approximately 230,000 clones, with about 91% as singletons. Sequenced material: peripheral blood. These receptors originate from a woman in her twenties or thirties with COVID-19, enrolled during active disease.

The chain employs TRBV7-2 and TRBJ1-2; D uncertain. Germline V gene lookup returns CDR1 SGHTA and CDR2 FQGNSA. Trimming took 2 bases from V and 4 from J, leaving 8 bases between them. This CDR3 spans 13 amino acids. The CDR3 is CASSLFEVYGYTF. CDR3 nucleotide sequence: TGTGCCAGCAGCTTATTCGAGGTCTATGGCTACACCTTC.

The rearrangement uses TRBV3-1 (or the pseudogene TRBV3-2) and TRBJ2-1; 14 bases are a match to TRBD2. The CDR3 runs to 18 residues. CDR1 LGHDT and CDR2 YNNKEL come from the germline V gene (reference sequence). The V and J ends lost 1 base and 4 bases, in that order; junction bases with no gene match: 6. The CDR3 nucleotides are TGTGCCAGCAGCCAAGTGACTAGCGGGGGGGCAAGGTACAATGAGCAGTTCTTC. Translation: CASSQVTSGGARYNEQFF.

J is TRBJ2-5 and V is TRBV11-2; 12 bases are shared with TRBD2. Trimming took 1 base from V and 5 from J; bases not matched to a gene: 8. Germline-derived CDR1 and CDR2 are SGHAT and FQNNGV. CDR3 length equals 17 residues. The CDR3 DNA is TGTGCCAGCAGCTTAGGACTAGCGGGAGTCTCCCAGGAGACCCAGTACTTC. This codes for CASSLGLAGVSQETQYF.

The chain uses TRBV4-3 and TRBJ1-2; 9 bases align to TRBD1. The CDR3 contains 15 residues. J lost 7 bases, V lost 3 bases, and 9 bases had no gene match. Germline values: CDR1 LGHNA, CDR2 YSLEER. The DNA for the CDR3 is TGCGCCAGCAGCCAGGCCCGCACAGGGGGCTTTGGCTACACCTTC. Translating gives CASSQARTGGFGYTF.

V and J are TRBV3-1 (or the pseudogene TRBV3-2) and TRBJ2-7; the D is unclear. V dropped 4 bases and J dropped 7 bases, with 5 bases sitting between them. The germline V gene encodes CDR1 LGHDT and CDR2 YNNKEL (reference sequence). This CDR3 is built from 10 residues. This CDR3 is CASSPREQYF. As DNA, the CDR3 is TGTGCCAGCAGCCCTCGGGAGCAGTACTTC.

The chain employs TRBV25-1 and TRBJ1-2, with D unresolved. CDR3 length: 14 amino acids. Looked up from germline, CDR1 is MGHDK and CDR2 is SYGVNS. V gave up 1 base and J gave up 6 bases, with 12 bases separating them. CDR3 loop: CASSEWVGRHGYTF. In DNA form, the CDR3 reads TGTGCCAGCAGTGAATGGGTAGGGAGGCATGGCTACACCTTC.

J is TRBJ1-4 and V is TRBV7-2; D is unresolved. Germline loops: CDR1 SGHTA, CDR2 FQGNSA. The CDR3 totals 13 residues. Trimming shortened V by 1 base and J by 7 bases, and 7 bases separated the two germline ends. The CDR3: CASSLVRGEKLFF. CDR3 nucleotides: TGTGCCAGCAGCTTAGTTCGGGGTGAAAAACTGTTTTTT.

The rearrangement links TRBV7-8 to TRBJ1-4; D is unclear. The CDR3 is 15 residues long. Germline-derived CDR1 and CDR2 are SGHVS and FQNEAQ. Trimming removed 7 bases at V and 1 base at J, with 13 bases between. DNA of the CDR3: TGTGCCAGCACCAAGAGTCGGGGAACTAATGAAAAACTGTTTTTT. It yields the protein CASTKSRGTNEKLFF.

This clone has only one observation. V gene TRBV11-3 combines with J gene TRBJ2-3; no reliable D call. The CDR3 consists of 13 residues. CDR1 is SGHNT and CDR2 is YENEEA in the germline V gene. Trimming removed 8 bases from V and 3 bases from J, with 12 bases in between. CDR3 DNA: TGTGCCAGCTGGGCCCATGGTACAGATACGCAGTATTTT. Translating it yields CASWAHGTDTQYF.

A note on this clone: The junction departs from the called germline gene at one end, perhaps through a read error. This chain uses TRBV11-2 with TRBJ2-1; 9 bases are shared with TRBD2. This CDR3 comprises 15 residues. CDR1 and CDR2 (germline): SGHAT, FQNNGV. The CDR3 protein is CASSLERGDYNEQFF. CDR3 coding DNA: TGTGCCAGCAGCCTAGAGCGGGGGGACTACAATGAGCAGTTCTTC.

This rearrangement joins TRBV5-8 to TRBJ1-6, with 7 positions matching TRBD1. This CDR3 spans 17 amino acids. Germline V gene lookup returns CDR1 SGHTS and CDR2 YDEGEE. V was pared by 4 bases and J by 3 bases, with 10 bases of the junction left unmatched. DNA for the CDR3: TGTGCCAGCAGCCCGTGGACAGGACGTAACTATAATTCACCCCTCCACTTT. This codes for CASSPWTGRNYNSPLHF.

The V and J genes are TRBV5-1 and TRBJ2-2; D possibly corresponds to TRBD2 (5 bases). Germline V gene sequence: CDR1 SGHRS, CDR2 YFSETQ. The V end was cut by 4 bases, the J end by 2 bases, with 30 bases between. The length of the CDR3 is 21 residues. The CDR3 coding sequence is TGCGCCAGCAGCCGGGGAGTCTATGGCCAGGTCCCCGGACGAAACACCGGGGAGCTGTTTTTT. Amino acid sequence: CASSRGVYGQVPGRNTGELFF.

This clone has a handful of counts. The CDR3 region has the DNA TGTGCCAGCAGCAGGACAGGGGGCAGGAGCTACGAGCAGTACTTC. Translating gives CASSRTGGRSYEQYF. The chain links TRBV5-4 to TRBJ2-7, with TRBD1 matching 11 bases. The CDR3 loop spans 15 amino acids. V trimming: 4 bases; J trimming: 3 bases; junction bases outside the gene matches: 6. Germline V gene sequence: CDR1 SGHNT, CDR2 YYREEE (reference sequence).

The V call is TRBV14, the J call TRBJ1-6; 7 bases are a match to TRBD1. Trimming cost V 1 base and J 7 bases; bases outside gene matches: 13. The CDR3 covers 18 residues. Germline V gene data show CDR1 as SGHDN and CDR2 as FVKESK. In DNA form, the CDR3 reads TGTGCCAGCAGCCAAGGTAGAAGAACCGGGACAGTCAATTCACCCCTCCACTTT. Translating gives CASSQGRRTGTVNSPLHF.

V usage is TRBV5-1 and J usage is TRBJ2-2; 7 nucleotides agree with TRBD2. This CDR3 comprises 18 residues. The germline CDR1 and CDR2 sequences are SGHRS and YFSETQ. The J segment lost 4 bases and the V segment lost 0 bases, leaving 12 bases of the junction unmatched. CDR3 sequence: CASSLGRLTSVITGELFF. The CDR3 DNA reads TGCGCCAGCAGCTTGGGCCGGCTAACTAGCGTAATCACCGGGGAGCTGTTTTTT. The full variable domain, in which reference TRBV5-1 and TRBJ2-2 provide the parts outside the CDR3, is KAGVTQTPRYLIKTRGQQVTLSCSPISGHRSVSWYQQTPGQGLQFLFEYFSETQRNKGNFPGRFSGRQFSNSRSEMNVSTLELGDSALYLCASSLGRLTSVITGELFFGEGSRLTVL.

The chain carries TRBV11-3 and TRBJ2-3; D might be TRBD2 (5 bases). The V gene lost 5 bases and the J gene lost 2 bases, with 17 bases spanning the gap. Looked up from germline, CDR1 is SGHNT and CDR2 is YENEEA. The CDR3 is made up of 16 amino acids. Written as DNA, the CDR3 is TGTGCCAGCAGCAACGCCCCCCGGGGTATCACAGATACGCAGTATTTT. It is translated as CASSNAPRGITDTQYF.

CDR3: CASHDSSYEQYF. DNA for the CDR3: TGTGCCAGTCACGACAGCTCCTACGAGCAGTACTTC. The chain uses TRBV5-6 and TRBJ2-7; tentative D call: TRBD1 (5 bases). In germline, CDR1 is SGHDT, CDR2 YYEEEE. The CDR3 is made up of 12 amino acids. V dropped 8 bases and J dropped 0 bases, with 9 bases sitting between them.

This chain uses TRBV4-1 with TRBJ2-7; the D gene is possibly TRBD1 (6 bases). The CDR3 totals 13 residues. Trimming took off 4 bases at V and 6 bases at J, with 13 bases between the two ends. From germline, CDR1 is MGHRA and CDR2 YSYEKL. The CDR3 nucleotides read TGCGCCAGCAGCCTCGGGCCCAGGGGCGAGCAGTACGTC. It specifies CASSLGPRGEQYV.

The V and J genes are TRBV6-1 and TRBJ1-6; TRBD1 matches 9 bases. Germline assignment: CDR1 MNHNS and CDR2 SASEGT. Trimming at V came to 4 bases and at J to 8 bases, leaving 9 bases not matched to a gene. This CDR3 comprises 16 residues. The CDR3 loop reads CASSGTGTGSYSPLHF. In nucleotides, the CDR3 is TGTGCCAGCAGTGGCACCGGGACAGGGTCATATTCACCCCTCCACTTT.

The chain couples TRBV5-4 to TRBJ2-2, with D unresolved. Germline values: CDR1 SGHNT, CDR2 YYREEE (reference sequence). V was shortened by 3 bases and J by 3 bases, with 9 bases between the two germline ends. The CDR3 is 14 amino acids. The CDR3 DNA follows: TGTGCCAGCAGCTATCGACTCGACACCGGGGAGCTGTTTTTT. This gives the protein CASSYRLDTGELFF.

This chain joins TRBV7-9 and TRBJ1-2; TRBD1 might be the D (5 bases). This CDR3 comprises 14 residues. V was clipped by 1 base and J by 8 bases, with 14 bases between them. Germline V gene sequence: CDR1 SEHNR, CDR2 FQNEAQ (reference sequence). The CDR3 is CASSLGKGVEGYTF. The CDR3 DNA reads TGTGCCAGCAGCTTAGGGAAAGGGGTAGAGGGCTACACCTTC.

The V gene is TRBV27, the J gene TRBJ1-5; D remains ambiguous. The CDR3 runs 12 residues. The germline gives CDR1 MNHEY, CDR2 SMNVEV (reference sequence). Deletions cut 5 bases from V and 4 bases from J, with 6 bases between. CDR3 sequence: CASSPLNQPQHF. The CDR3 DNA reads as TGTGCCAGCAGTCCACTAAATCAGCCCCAGCATTTT.

This clone was observed once. The rearrangement uses TRBV7-8 and TRBJ2-1; D ambiguous. Germline CDR1 and CDR2: SGHVS and FQNEAQ. This CDR3 is 15 amino acids long. The V gene lost 1 base and the J gene lost 3 bases, with 10 bases spanning the gap. Written as DNA, the CDR3 is TGTGCCAGCAGCTTAGTGCCTAGGAGCTACAATGAGCAGTTCTTC. This gives the protein CASSLVPRSYNEQFF.

This clone came up once. This rearrangement joins TRBV7-9 to TRBJ1-3; no reliable D call. The CDR3 is made up of 17 amino acids. The germline V gene has CDR1 SEHNR and CDR2 FQNEAQ (reference sequence). V was trimmed by 4 bases and J by 0 bases, leaving 16 bases between them. In DNA, the CDR3 is TGTGCCAGCAGCTACCCACCGATGGGGAGCTCTGGAAACACCATATATTTT. Its translation is CASSYPPMGSSGNTIYF.

The rearrangement joins TRBV4-3 to TRBJ1-4; possibly TRBD1 for D (6 bases). The CDR3 length is 16 residues. Trimming left V 4 bases short and J 5 bases short, with 17 bases between. Germline CDR1 is LGHNA and CDR2 is YSLEER. CDR3 region: CASSPATGTRNEKLFF. The CDR3 DNA sequence: TGCGCCAGCAGCCCCGCGACCGGGACACGAAATGAAAAACTGTTTTTT.

This chain links TRBV18 with TRBJ2-6, with 7 bases aligning to TRBD1. V shed 2 bases and J 5 bases; nucleotides not matched to a gene: 3. Germline CDR1 and CDR2: KGHSH and LQKENI. The CDR3 runs to 15 residues. The DNA of the CDR3 is TGTGCCAGCTCACCAGGGACAGAGTGGGCCAACGTCCTGACTTTC. Translating gives CASSPGTEWANVLTF. The full variable domain, completed using reference TRBV18 and TRBJ2-6, is NAGVMQNPRHLVRRRGQEARLRCSPMKGHSHVYWYRQLPEEGLKFMVYLQKENIIDESGMPKERFSAEFPKEGPSILRIQQVVRGDSAAYFCASSPGTEWANVLTFGAGSRLTVL.

The chain recombines TRBV7-2 with TRBJ2-3; TRBD2 agrees at 13 bases. The V gene end was trimmed by 5 bases and the J gene end by 2 bases; junction bases not matched to a gene: 1. The CDR3 spans 15 residues. From germline, CDR1 is SGHTA and CDR2 FQGNSA. The CDR3 protein is CASSGTSGDTDTQYF. CDR3 coding DNA: TGTGCCAGCAGCGGGACTAGCGGGGACACAGATACGCAGTATTTT.

This clone showed up just a few times. The chain joins TRBV5-4 to TRBJ1-2; 9 bases line up with TRBD1. This CDR3 spans 13 amino acids. V lost 3 bases and J lost 8; bases outside the gene matches: 5. Germline values: CDR1 SGHNT, CDR2 YYREEE (reference sequence). The CDR3 loop reads CASSSQGAIGYTF. CDR3 bases: TGTGCCAGCAGCTCACAGGGGGCGATCGGCTACACCTTC.

This clone has a single count. The chain has TRBV4-1 and TRBJ1-2; D unresolved. The CDR3 spans 17 residues. From germline, CDR1 is MGHRA and CDR2 YSYEKL. Trimming took off 3 bases at V and 2 bases at J, with 19 bases between the two ends. The CDR3 DNA reads as TGCGCCAGCAGCCACCTTCTATCCCGGAGGGAAAACTATGGCTACACCTTC. This translates into CASSHLLSRRENYGYTF.